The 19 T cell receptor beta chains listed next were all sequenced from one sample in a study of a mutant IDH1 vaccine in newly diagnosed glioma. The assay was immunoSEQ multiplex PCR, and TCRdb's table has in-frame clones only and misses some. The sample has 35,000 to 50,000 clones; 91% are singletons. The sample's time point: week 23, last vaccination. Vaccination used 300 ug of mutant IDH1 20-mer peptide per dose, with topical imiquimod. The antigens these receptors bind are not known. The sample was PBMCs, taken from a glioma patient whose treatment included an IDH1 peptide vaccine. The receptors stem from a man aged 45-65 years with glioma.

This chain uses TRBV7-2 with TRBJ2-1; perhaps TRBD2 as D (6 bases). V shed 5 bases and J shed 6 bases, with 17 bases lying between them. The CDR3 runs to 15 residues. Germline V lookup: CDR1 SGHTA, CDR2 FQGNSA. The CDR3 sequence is CASSQGGQGSNEQFF. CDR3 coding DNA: TGTGCCAGCAGCCAGGGAGGTCAGGGAAGCAATGAGCAGTTCTTC. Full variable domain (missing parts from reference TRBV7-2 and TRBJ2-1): GAGVSQSPSNKVTEKGKDVELRCDPISGHTALYWYRQSLGQGLEFLIYFQGNSAPDKSGLPSDRFSAERTGGSVSTLTIQRTQQEDSAVYLCASSQGGQGSNEQFFGPGTRLTVL.

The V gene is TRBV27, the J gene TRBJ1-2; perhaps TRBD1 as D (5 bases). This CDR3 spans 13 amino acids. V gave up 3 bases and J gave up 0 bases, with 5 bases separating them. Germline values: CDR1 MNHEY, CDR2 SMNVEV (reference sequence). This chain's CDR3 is CASSLTANYGYTF. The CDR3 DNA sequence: TGTGCCAGCAGTTTGACAGCTAACTATGGCTACACCTTC.

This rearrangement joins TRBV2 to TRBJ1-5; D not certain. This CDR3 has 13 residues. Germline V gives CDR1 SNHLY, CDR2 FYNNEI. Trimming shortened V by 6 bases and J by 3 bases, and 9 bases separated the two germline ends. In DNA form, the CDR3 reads TGTGCCAGCAGATTTAGTGTCAATCAGCCCCAGCATTTT. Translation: CASRFSVNQPQHF. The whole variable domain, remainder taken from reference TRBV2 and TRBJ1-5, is EPEVTQTPSHQVTQMGQEVILRCVPISNHLYFYWYRQILGQKVEFLVSFYNNEISEKSEIFDDQFSVERPDGSNFTLKIRSTKLEDSAMYFCASRFSVNQPQHFGDGTRLSIL.

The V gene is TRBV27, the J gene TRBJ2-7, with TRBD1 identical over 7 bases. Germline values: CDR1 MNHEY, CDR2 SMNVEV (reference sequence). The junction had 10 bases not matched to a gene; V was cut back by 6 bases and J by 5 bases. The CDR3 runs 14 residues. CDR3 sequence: CASRSGYRGDEQYF. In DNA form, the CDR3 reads TGTGCCAGCAGGTCCGGGTACAGGGGCGACGAGCAGTACTTC.

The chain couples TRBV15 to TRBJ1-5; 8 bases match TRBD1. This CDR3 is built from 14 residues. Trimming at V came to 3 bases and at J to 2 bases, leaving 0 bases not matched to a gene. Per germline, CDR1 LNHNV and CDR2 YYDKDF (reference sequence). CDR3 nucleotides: TGTGCCACCAGCAGGGGACAGGGCAATCAGCCCCAGCATTTT. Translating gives CATSRGQGNQPQHF. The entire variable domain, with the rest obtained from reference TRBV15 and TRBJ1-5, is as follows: DAMVIQNPRYQVTQFGKPVTLSCSQTLNHNVMYWYQQKSSQAPKLLFHYYDKDFNNEADTPDNFQSRRPNTSFCFLDIRSPGLGDTAMYLCATSRGQGNQPQHFGDGTRLSIL.

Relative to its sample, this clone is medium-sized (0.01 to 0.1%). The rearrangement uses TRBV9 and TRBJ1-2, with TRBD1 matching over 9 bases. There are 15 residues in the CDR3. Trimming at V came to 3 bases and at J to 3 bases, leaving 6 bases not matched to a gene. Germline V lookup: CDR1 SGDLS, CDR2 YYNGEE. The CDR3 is CASSDSTGGDYGYTF. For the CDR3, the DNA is TGTGCCAGCAGCGATTCGACAGGGGGGGACTATGGCTACACCTTC. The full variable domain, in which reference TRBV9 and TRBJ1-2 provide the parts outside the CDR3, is DSGVTQTPKHLITATGQRVTLRCSPRSGDLSVYWYQQSLDQGLQFLIQYYNGEERAKGNILERFSAQQFPDLHSELNLSSLELGDSALYFCASSDSTGGDYGYTFGSGTRLTVV.

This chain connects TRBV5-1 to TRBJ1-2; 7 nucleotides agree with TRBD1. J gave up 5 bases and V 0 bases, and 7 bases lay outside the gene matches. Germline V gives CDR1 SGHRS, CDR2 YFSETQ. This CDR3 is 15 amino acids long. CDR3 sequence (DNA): TGCGCCAGCAGCTTGGGACAGGGTGCAGAATATGGCTACACCTTC. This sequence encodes CASSLGQGAEYGYTF.

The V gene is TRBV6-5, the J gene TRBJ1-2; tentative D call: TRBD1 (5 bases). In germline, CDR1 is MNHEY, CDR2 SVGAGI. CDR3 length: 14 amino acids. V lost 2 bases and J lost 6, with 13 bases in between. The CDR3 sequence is CASSYGRRGNGYTF. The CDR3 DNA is TGTGCCAGCAGTTACGGCAGACGGGGGAATGGCTACACCTTC.

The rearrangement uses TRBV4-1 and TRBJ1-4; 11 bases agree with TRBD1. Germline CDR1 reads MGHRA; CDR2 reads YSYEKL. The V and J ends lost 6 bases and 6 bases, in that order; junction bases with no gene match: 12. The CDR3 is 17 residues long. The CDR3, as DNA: TGCGCCAGCAGTCGGACAGGGGGCGCGATCGGTGATGAAAAACTGTTTTTT. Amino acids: CASSRTGGAIGDEKLFF.

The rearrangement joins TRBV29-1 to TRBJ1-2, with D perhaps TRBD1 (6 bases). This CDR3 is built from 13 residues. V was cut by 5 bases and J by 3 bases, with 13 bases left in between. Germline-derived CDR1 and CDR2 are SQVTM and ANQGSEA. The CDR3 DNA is TGCAGCGTTTCCACAGGGTTCGACTATGGCTACACCTTC. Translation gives CSVSTGFDYGYTF.

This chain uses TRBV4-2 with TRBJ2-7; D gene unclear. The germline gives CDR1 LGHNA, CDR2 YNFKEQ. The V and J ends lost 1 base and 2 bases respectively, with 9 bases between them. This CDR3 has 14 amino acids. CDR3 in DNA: TGTGCCAGCAGCCAAGGGCCGGCCACCTACGAGCAGTACTTC. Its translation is CASSQGPATYEQYF.

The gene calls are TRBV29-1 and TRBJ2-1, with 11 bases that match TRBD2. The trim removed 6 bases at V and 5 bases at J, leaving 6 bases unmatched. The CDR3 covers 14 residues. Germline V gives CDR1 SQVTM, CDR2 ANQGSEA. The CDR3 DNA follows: TGCAGCGTGTCGGGACTAGCGGCTAACAATGAGCAGTTCTTC. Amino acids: CSVSGLAANNEQFF.

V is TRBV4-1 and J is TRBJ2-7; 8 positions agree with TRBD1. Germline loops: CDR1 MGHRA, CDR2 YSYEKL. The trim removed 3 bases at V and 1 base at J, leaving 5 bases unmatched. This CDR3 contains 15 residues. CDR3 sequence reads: CASSQGQAISYEQYF. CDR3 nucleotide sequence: TGCGCCAGCAGCCAGGGACAGGCAATTTCCTACGAGCAGTACTTC.

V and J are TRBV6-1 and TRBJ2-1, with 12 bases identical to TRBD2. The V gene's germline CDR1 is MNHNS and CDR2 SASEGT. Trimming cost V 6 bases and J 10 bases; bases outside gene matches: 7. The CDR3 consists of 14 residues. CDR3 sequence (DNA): TGTGCCAGCAGAATGACTAGCGGGAGCGACGAGCAGTTCTTC. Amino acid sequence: CASRMTSGSDEQFF.

As DNA, the CDR3 is TGCGCCGCCAGGGGGCCAACTAATGAAAAACTGTTTTTT. This sequence encodes CAARGPTNEKLFF. This chain uses TRBV10-2 with TRBJ1-4, with 8 bases identical to TRBD1. Germline V gene lookup returns CDR1 WSHSY and CDR2 SAAADI. The CDR3 is made up of 13 amino acids. The J segment lost 0 bases and the V segment lost 11 bases, leaving 2 bases of the junction unmatched.

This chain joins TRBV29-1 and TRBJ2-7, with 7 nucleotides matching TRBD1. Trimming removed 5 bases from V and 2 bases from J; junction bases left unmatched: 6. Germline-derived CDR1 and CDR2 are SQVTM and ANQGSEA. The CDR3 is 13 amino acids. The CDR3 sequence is CSVFGTAPYEQYF. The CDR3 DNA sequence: TGCAGCGTTTTCGGGACAGCTCCCTACGAGCAGTACTTC.

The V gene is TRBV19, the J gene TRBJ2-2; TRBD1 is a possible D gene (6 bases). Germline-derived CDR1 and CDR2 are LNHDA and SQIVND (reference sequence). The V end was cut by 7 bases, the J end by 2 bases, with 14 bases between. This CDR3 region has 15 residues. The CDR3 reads CASTQADSNTGELFF. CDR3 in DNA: TGTGCCAGTACCCAGGCGGACAGCAACACCGGGGAGCTGTTTTTT. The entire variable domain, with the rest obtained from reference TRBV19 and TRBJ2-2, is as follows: DGGITQSPKYLFRKEGQNVTLSCEQNLNHDAMYWYRQDPGQGLRLIYYSQIVNDFQKGDIAEGYSVSREKKESFPLTVTSAQKNPTAFYLCASTQADSNTGELFFGEGSRLTVL.

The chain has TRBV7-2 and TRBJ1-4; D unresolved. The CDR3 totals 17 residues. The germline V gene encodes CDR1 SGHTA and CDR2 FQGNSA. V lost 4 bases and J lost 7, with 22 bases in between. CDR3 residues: CASSYPPTAALSEKLFF. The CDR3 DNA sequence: TGTGCCAGCAGCTACCCGCCCACGGCAGCGCTTAGTGAAAAACTGTTTTTT.

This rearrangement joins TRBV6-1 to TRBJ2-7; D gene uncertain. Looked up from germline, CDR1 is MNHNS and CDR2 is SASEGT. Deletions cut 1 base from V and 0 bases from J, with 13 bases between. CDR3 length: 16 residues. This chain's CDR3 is CASSEVKNGPSYEQYF. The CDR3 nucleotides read TGTGCCAGCAGTGAAGTTAAGAACGGACCCTCCTACGAGCAGTACTTC.